Given below is one TCR beta chain in context. These data come from a study of blood T cell repertoires in COVID-19. Background on the study: PBMCs, B-cell-depleted T cells, or T cells were the source of the cDNA or gDNA that made up the material.

CDR1 is SQVTM and CDR2 is ANQGSEA in the germline V gene. Trimming cost V 6 bases and J 0 bases, with 9 bases left between them. This CDR3 region has 13 residues. Original data processing: Estimates of nucleated cell counts were drawn from the amplification of reference gene primers. The data were produced by immunoSEQ multiplex PCR, yet TCRdb's version contains in-frame clones alone and is incomplete. For V, J and clone size, that table is used; D and trimming come from the DNA. The data show about 110,000 clones, about 80% seen once. Sequencing used peripheral blood. V is TRBV29-1 and J is TRBJ2-1; D might be TRBD2 (5 bases). The receptor's source is a woman in her 70s with acute or convalescent COVID-19. The DNA for the CDR3 is TGCAGCGTGGACCTAGCCTCCTACAATGAGCAGTTCTTC. This translates into CSVDLASYNEQFF.